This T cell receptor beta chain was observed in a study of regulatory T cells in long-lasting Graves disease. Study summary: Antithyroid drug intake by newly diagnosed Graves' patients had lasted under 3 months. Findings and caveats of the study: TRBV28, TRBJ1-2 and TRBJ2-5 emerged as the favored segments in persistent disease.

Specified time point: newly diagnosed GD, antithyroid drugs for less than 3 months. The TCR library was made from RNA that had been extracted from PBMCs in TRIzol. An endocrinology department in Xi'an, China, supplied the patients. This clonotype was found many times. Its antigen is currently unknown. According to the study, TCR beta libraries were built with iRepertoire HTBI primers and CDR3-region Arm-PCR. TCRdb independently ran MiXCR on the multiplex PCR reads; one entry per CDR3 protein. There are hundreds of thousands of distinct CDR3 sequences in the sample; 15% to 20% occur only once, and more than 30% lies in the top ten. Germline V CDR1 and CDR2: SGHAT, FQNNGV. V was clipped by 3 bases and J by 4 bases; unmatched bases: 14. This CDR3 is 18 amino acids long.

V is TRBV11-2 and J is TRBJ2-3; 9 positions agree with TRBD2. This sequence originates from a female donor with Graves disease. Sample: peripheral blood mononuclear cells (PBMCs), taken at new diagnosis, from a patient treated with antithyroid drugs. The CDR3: CASSFLGPAGGQADTQYF. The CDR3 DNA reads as TGTGCCAGCAGCTTCCTAGGCCCTGCGGGAGGGCAGGCAGATACGCAGTATTTT.